The 7 T cell receptor beta chains below come from one sample, sequenced in a study of shared clonotypes between healthy human individuals. Using immunoSEQ multiplex PCR, the repertoire was profiled, and TCRdb retains in-frame clones only, with some absent. The table has approximately 940,000 clones, approximately 80% seen once; the top ten hold over 1.3%. What was sequenced was memory CD4+ T cells sorted from blood. The subset denotes: CD45RA-negative fraction. Receptor source: a man aged 18 to 29 in good health.

The rearrangement joins TRBV2 to TRBJ1-2; D gene unclear. The V gene's germline CDR1 is SNHLY and CDR2 FYNNEI. V was shortened by 8 bases and J by 8 bases, with 18 bases between the two germline ends. The CDR3 spans 13 residues. Here the CDR3 DNA reads TGTGCCAGCGGAATAGACGGGATCTACGGCTACACCTTC. It translates to CASGIDGIYGYTF.

This clone was observed a handful of times. The sample holds other DNA sequences that translate to the same CDR3. J is TRBJ2-7 and V is TRBV18; D gene unclear. V was clipped by 2 bases and J by 0 bases, with 2 bases between them. Germline V lookup: CDR1 KGHSH, CDR2 LQKENI. The CDR3 is 12 residues long. The CDR3: CASSPNSYEQYF. DNA for the CDR3: TGTGCCAGCTCACCAAACTCCTACGAGCAGTACTTC.

The gene calls are TRBV28 and TRBJ1-5, with D maybe TRBD1 (5 bases). Germline V lookup: CDR1 MDHEN, CDR2 SYDVKM. The length of the CDR3 is 15 residues. Trimming stripped 2 bases from V and 2 bases from J, with 10 bases between. In DNA, the CDR3 is TGTGCCAGCAGTTTAGGGGGGTATCGCAATCAGCCCCAGCATTTT. It encodes CASSLGGYRNQPQHF. Filled out from reference TRBV28 and TRBJ1-5, the complete variable domain reads DVKVTQSSRYLVKRTGEKVFLECVQDMDHENMFWYRQDPGLGLRLIYFSYDVKMKEKGDIPEGYSVSREKKERFSLILESASTNQTSMYLCASSLGGYRNQPQHFGDGTRLSIL.

The chain couples TRBV18 to TRBJ1-3; no clear D gene. V lost 5 bases and J lost 0, with 14 bases in between. Germline CDR1 KGHSH, CDR2 LQKENI. This CDR3 spans 16 amino acids. CDR3 residues: CASSRERSDSGNTIYF. The DNA for the CDR3 is TGTGCCAGCTCAAGGGAAAGGAGTGACTCTGGAAACACCATATATTTT.

The CDR3: CASSLRPELFF. In DNA form, the CDR3 reads TGTGCCAGCAGCTTAAGGCCGGAGCTGTTTTTT. This chain links TRBV7-9 with TRBJ2-2; D call uncertain. The CDR3 totals 11 residues. Germline loops: CDR1 SEHNR, CDR2 FQNEAQ (reference sequence). V was cut by 2 bases and J by 10 bases, with 5 bases left in between.

The chain employs TRBV29-1 and TRBJ2-1, with D perhaps given as TRBD1 or TRBD2 (5 bases each). The CDR3 contains 15 residues. Germline V gene lookup returns CDR1 SQVTM and CDR2 ANQGSEA. V lost 1 base and J 6 bases, leaving 16 bases between the germline ends. The CDR3 coding sequence is TGCAGCGTTGAAGGGGACGGGCTAGGAGGCAATGAGCAGTTCTTC. Its translation is CSVEGDGLGGNEQFF.

This chain connects TRBV6-1 to TRBJ1-1; D unclear. Germline values: CDR1 MNHNS, CDR2 SASEGT. The ends were cut back, 8 bases at V and 4 bases at J, with 17 bases in the middle. The CDR3 loop spans 14 amino acids. As DNA, the CDR3 is TGTGCCAGCCACCGGCCAGGCACCCCCACTGAAGCTTTCTTT. Translation gives CASHRPGTPTEAFF.